The clone carrying this T cell receptor (beta chain) showed up many times. Its antigen remains unknown. CDR1 is MNHEY, CDR2 SVGEGT, per germline. The CDR3 runs 16 residues. Trimming shortened V by 0 bases and J by 1 base, and 13 bases separated the two germline ends. The entry originates in a study of molecular identifiers for immune sequencing clone quantification. Across the study: In replicates, RNA from roughly 18,000 or 92,000 naive CD8 cells was split five ways, four sequenced.

General study results and limits: Barcode sharing among identical TCR molecules could make large clones appear smaller. Clonotypes surpassing 20 RNA copies contained over 97% of effector molecules, versus under 1% in naive cells. Detecting spiked Jurkat TCR RNA from one cell among about 910,000 naive cells was reportedly possible.

From the PCR reads, TCRdb called clonotypes with MiXCR, one entry per CDR3 protein. Of about 36,000 distinct CDR3 sequences in the sample, 18% were seen once. The chain carries TRBV6-2 or TRBV6-3 and TRBJ2-7; D is undetermined. This TCR was recovered from a human donor in good health. Some libraries in this study had Jurkat cell RNA spiked in. Sequencing was performed on naive CD8+ T cells from blood, with Jurkat cell RNA spiked in. Subset meaning: FACS-sorted CD8+CD4-CCR7+CD45RA+ naive T cells. In DNA form, the CDR3 reads TGTGCCAGCAGTTACTCTGCAAGTGCGTCTTCCTACGAGCAGTACTTC. It translates to CASSYSASASSYEQYF.